These 12 T cell receptor beta chains were all obtained from the same sample, sequenced in a study of Tregs in tolerant kidney transplant recipients (dated 2019 in TCRdb). Preparation of the library involved the immunoSEQ multiplex PCR assay. TCRdb took over this immuneACCESS table, retaining in-frame rearrangements with V and J assigned. Such tables are incomplete; in checked studies, under half of the missing clones stem from an unresolved V gene, and the remainder is unexplained. The sample data list around 16,000 clones, and around nine tenths of these were observed just once. 10% to 15% of the sample is taken by the ten largest. Sequencing was carried out using CD8+ T cells from blood. The receptors come from a human donor in good health.

The J gene is TRBJ1-1, the V gene TRBV19; D gene ambiguous. The germline V gene encodes CDR1 LNHDA and CDR2 SQIVND (reference sequence). V was trimmed by 8 bases and J by 5 bases, leaving 15 bases between them. This CDR3 is 13 amino acids long. CDR3 DNA: TGTGCCAGTGTTTACGGGGTGGGGACTGAAGCTTTCTTT. Its protein is CASVYGVGTEAFF.

The J gene is TRBJ2-7, the V gene TRBV2, with 11 bases fitting TRBD2. V shed 6 bases and J 2 bases; nucleotides not matched to a gene: 6. The CDR3 covers 15 residues. Germline V gene sequence: CDR1 SNHLY, CDR2 FYNNEI. CDR3 bases: TGTGCCAGCAGACCCCTAGCGGGGGGCCCCTACGAGCAGTACTTC. Its translation: CASRPLAGGPYEQYF.

This chain joins TRBV5-1 and TRBJ1-1, with unresolved D. The CDR3 consists of 16 residues. The germline V gene encodes CDR1 SGHRS and CDR2 YFSETQ. Trimming pared 5 bases from V and 0 bases from J, leaving 17 bases between. The DNA of the CDR3 is TGCGCCAGCAGTTCTCACAATACATATCTGAACACTGAAGCTTTCTTT. It is translated as CASSSHNTYLNTEAFF.

This rearrangement joins TRBV9 to TRBJ2-1; 8 nucleotides align to TRBD1. The CDR3 length is 16 residues. V gave up 0 bases and J gave up 0 bases; unmatched junction bases: 2. CDR1 SGDLS and CDR2 YYNGEE come from the germline V gene. CDR3 region: CASSVDGTGSYNEQFF. The CDR3 DNA follows: TGTGCCAGCAGCGTAGACGGGACAGGCTCCTACAATGAGCAGTTCTTC.

The chain carries TRBV10-3 and TRBJ1-4; no firm D call. V was clipped by 7 bases and J by 7 bases, with 13 bases between them. This CDR3 spans 13 amino acids. In germline, CDR1 is ENHRY, CDR2 SYGVKD. For the CDR3, the DNA is TGTGCCATCACAAGTGGTGGGGTTGAAAAACTGTTTTTT. It yields the protein CAITSGGVEKLFF.

The J gene is TRBJ2-7, the V gene TRBV12-5; 16 bases align to TRBD2. V was pared by 7 bases and J by 3 bases, with 9 bases of the junction left unmatched. Germline CDR1 and CDR2: LGHNT and FRNRAP. The length of the CDR3 is 17 residues. The CDR3 spells CASVMPGLAGGIYEQYF. The CDR3 DNA follows: TGTGCTAGTGTCATGCCGGGACTAGCGGGGGGGATCTACGAGCAGTACTTC.

This rearrangement joins TRBV29-1 to TRBJ1-3; D is undetermined. Trimming left V 2 bases short and J 5 bases short, with 13 bases between. CDR1 is SQVTM, CDR2 ANQGSEA, per germline. This CDR3 has 14 residues. CDR3 in DNA: TGCAGCGTTGAATCGGCTCTCCCCAGAAACACCATATATTTT. This encodes CSVESALPRNTIYF.

The CDR3 spells CSVEGGGIADTQYF. Written as DNA, the CDR3 is TGCAGCGTTGAAGGCGGGGGCATTGCAGATACGCAGTATTTT. The genes are TRBV29-1 and TRBJ2-3; tentative D call: TRBD2 (7 bases). The CDR3 covers 14 residues. Germline lookup yields CDR1 SQVTM and CDR2 ANQGSEA. The V end was cut by 1 base, the J end by 4 bases, with 12 bases between.

The gene calls are TRBV30 and TRBJ1-5; a possible D gene is TRBD1 (6 bases). Looked up from germline, CDR1 is GTSNPN and CDR2 is SVGIG (reference sequence). The CDR3 has 13 residues. V was clipped by 6 bases and J by 4 bases, with 13 bases between them. The CDR3 DNA is TGTGCCTGCCAGACAGGCTTAAATCAGCCCCAGCATTTT. Translation: CACQTGLNQPQHF. Full variable domain (remainder filled in from reference TRBV30 and TRBJ1-5): SQTIHQWPATLVQPVGSPLSLECTVEGTSNPNLYWYRQAAGRGLQLLFYSVGIGQISSEVPQNLSASRPQDRQFILSSKKLLLSDSGFYLCACQTGLNQPQHFGDGTRLSIL.

The rearrangement uses TRBV7-9 and TRBJ1-1; possibly TRBD1 for D (5 bases). Germline assignment: CDR1 SEHNR and CDR2 FQNEAQ (reference sequence). V lost 2 bases to trimming and J lost 5 bases, with 15 bases between them. The CDR3 loop spans 15 amino acids. CDR3 nucleotide sequence: TGTGCCAGCAGCTTATTGATGGGGGGATGGACTGAAGCTTTCTTT. Translating gives CASSLLMGGWTEAFF.

This clone was observed a few times. The chain couples TRBV2 to TRBJ2-1; 11 bases are shared with TRBD2. With V trimmed by 9 bases and J by 15 bases, 13 bases remained unmatched. This CDR3 contains 13 residues. Germline CDR1 reads SNHLY; CDR2 reads FYNNEI. CDR3 coding DNA: TGTGCCAGAAGGACTAGCGGGTTTGACCCGCGGTTCTTC. It codes for CARRTSGFDPRFF.

The CDR3 nucleotides are TGTGCCAGCTCTCACTTCTTAGCCCACTTGAGGACTGAAGCTTTCTTT. Its translation: CASSHFLAHLRTEAFF. The chain is built from TRBV18 and TRBJ1-1; D is unresolved. The germline CDR1 and CDR2 sequences are KGHSH and LQKENI. This CDR3 comprises 16 residues. The V and J ends lost 6 bases and 5 bases respectively, with 22 bases between them. The full variable domain, in which reference TRBV18 and TRBJ1-1 provide the parts outside the CDR3, is NAGVMQNPRHLVRRRGQEARLRCSPMKGHSHVYWYRQLPEEGLKFMVYLQKENIIDESGMPKERFSAEFPKEGPSILRIQQVVRGDSAAYFCASSHFLAHLRTEAFFGQGTRLTVV.